This T cell receptor beta chain was recorded in a study of Ad26.COV2.S vaccination and SARS-CoV-2 variants. General study findings and limits: Higher spike-specific TCR breadth was found in vaccine recipients than in placebo recipients. TCR breadth and depth estimates may have understated total T cell responses. Placebo recipients and vaccine recipients were similar in non-spike TCR breadth. After vaccination, substantial breadth of spike-specific CD8+ and CD4+ responses was reported.

This CDR3 has 15 amino acids. V shed 1 base and J shed 4 bases, with 13 bases lying between them. Germline V gene sequence: CDR1 SGHDN, CDR2 FVKESK. The repertoire was sequenced with immunoSEQ multiplex PCR; TCRdb's copy has only in-frame clones and lacks some. The top ten clones hold 5.9% of a sample with 150,000 to 200,000 clones, roughly 85% of them seen once. On this clone: Its antigen is as yet unknown.

The sequence derives from a human donor who had recovered from COVID-19. This chain links TRBV14 with TRBJ1-2; unclear D gene. Sequences were derived from peripheral blood, sampled after recovery from COVID-19. CDR3 coding DNA: TGTGCCAGCAGCCAAGGGAATACGAGGAGCTATGGCTACACCTTC. It yields the protein CASSQGNTRSYGYTF.